Given below is one T cell receptor (beta chain) in context. This clone's antigen is unknown. No clone much larger than this one lies a single base away; base qualities are absent. This record belongs to a study of blood T cell repertoires in COVID-19 (dated by TCRdb to the early 2020s). With respect to the entire study: Collaborator samples came from the United States, Italy and Spain and covered acute and convalescent phases of COVID-19. The prospective study material was composed of cDNA or gDNA derived from T cells, B-cell-depleted T cells, or PBMCs. Deeply sampled blood TCRbeta repertoires from subjects exposed to, actively infected with, or recovered from COVID-19 were included in the dataset. The repertoires were released in a freely available public database intended as a resource for research on the immune response to SARS-CoV-2. Samples came from the ongoing ImmuneRACE study (first 160 participants) plus 1,254 subjects from 6 global collaborators. A de-identified subject ID, COVID-19 status, age in years and sex were almost always included in the sample metadata. Where available, HLA class I and class II types were taken from metadata supplied by the sample provider and were not determined by assay-based typing.

The immunoSEQ Assay, a bias-controlled multiplex PCR, was used to amplify TCRbeta CDR3 regions from genomic DNA. In the original analysis: Within the assay, amplification of reference gene primers was used to estimate how many nucleated cells each sample contained. Sequence reads were collapsed and filtered to measure the absolute abundance of every unique TCRbeta CDR3 rearrangement. Productive Simpson clonality was computed per sample as the square root of Simpson's diversity index over productive rearrangements. What TCRdb holds here is the immuneACCESS table cut down to in-frame rearrangements. Part of the clones is not present; checked against another copy, under half of the missing clones reflect an unresolved V gene, and the others are unexplained. V and J calls and clone size are given by that table; D and trimming were obtained from the DNA. The sample table holds about 20,000 clones, of which around 89% were seen once. In total, the top ten clones hold around 7.7% of the sample.

The collaborating institutions used their own protocols to collect whole blood in K2EDTA tubes. For TCRbeta analysis, collaborators shipped samples in one of three forms: frozen whole blood, isolated PBMCs, or DNA extracted from either of those sample types. Broad study findings and their caveats: Clinical and demographic metadata were provided uncurated, with the amount varying by source and participant.

The CDR3 starts with the cysteine, ends with the phenylalanine, and has 15 residues. This entry keeps only the CDR3 DNA: 45 bases, framed from base 1. CDR1 and CDR2, per the germline V gene, are SGHRS and YFSETQ. Trimming takes 5 bases from V and 0 bases from J, and the germline ends sit 15 bases apart. Sequenced material: peripheral blood. This TCR was recovered from a woman aged 60-75 years with active COVID-19. The chain couples TRBV5-1 to TRBJ2-7; possibly the D gene is TRBD2, per 6 matching bases. The CDR3 region has the sequence CASRERAGSSYEQYF. The base sequence is TGCGCCAGCAGGGAGCGGGCGGGGAGCTCCTACGAGCAGTACTTC.